The next 16 T cell receptor beta chains were all read from a single sample in a study of beta chain features in type 1 diabetes. The whole isolated RNA underwent reverse transcription, so sequencing captured expressed TCRB transcripts. TCRdb's copy holds only in-frame clones and misses some; the assay was immunoSEQ multiplex PCR. The sample holds about 260,000 clones, around 20% seen once. Findings and limits, study-wide: Researchers report that Type 1 diabetes patients had moderately but significantly shorter TCRB CDR3s across all four CD4+ subsets.

No cognate antigen is known for these TCRs. Sequenced material: naive CD4+ T cells from blood. The receptors derive from a woman in her 40s with type 1 diabetes.

The chain links TRBV28 to TRBJ1-2; D gene ambiguous. This CDR3 contains 13 residues. Trimming left V 3 bases short and J 3 bases short, with 8 bases between. Germline assignment: CDR1 MDHEN and CDR2 SYDVKM. The CDR3 DNA is TGTGCCAGCAGTTTGGGCAGATACTATGGCTACACCTTC. It encodes CASSLGRYYGYTF.

This clone was observed a handful of times. This chain uses TRBV4-2 with TRBJ2-1; D unclear. V gave up 3 bases and J gave up 0 bases, with 15 bases separating them. CDR1 and CDR2 (germline): LGHNA, YNFKEQ. The CDR3 is made up of 17 amino acids. The CDR3 sequence: CASSHGSALSSYNEQFF. CDR3 DNA sequence: TGTGCCAGCAGCCACGGGTCGGCCCTTAGCTCCTACAATGAGCAGTTCTTC.

The J gene is TRBJ1-2, the V gene TRBV5-1, with no clear D. This CDR3 has 15 amino acids. Trimming shortened V by 0 bases and J by 2 bases, and 11 bases separated the two germline ends. Germline assignment: CDR1 SGHRS and CDR2 YFSETQ. The CDR3 region has the DNA TGCGCCAGCAGCTTGGCCAGCGGCTGGAACTATGGCTACACCTTC. Translating it yields CASSLASGWNYGYTF.

This clone was seen only a few times. J is TRBJ1-3 and V is TRBV27; no clear D. V lost 2 bases, J lost 8 bases, and 10 bases lay in between. The CDR3 length is 13 residues. Germline V gene sequence: CDR1 MNHEY, CDR2 SMNVEV (reference sequence). The CDR3 here is CASSLLLGDTIYF. The CDR3 nucleotides read TGTGCCAGCAGTTTACTCTTGGGAGACACCATATATTTT.

This clone was picked up a small number of times. The chain uses TRBV28 and TRBJ1-2, with D possibly being TRBD1 (5 bases). Germline V gene sequence: CDR1 MDHEN, CDR2 SYDVKM. V gave up 5 bases and J gave up 4 bases, with 11 bases separating them. The CDR3 extends over 13 amino acids. This CDR3 reads CASSTTALYGYTF. The DNA of the CDR3 is TGTGCCAGCAGTACGACAGCTCTCTATGGCTACACCTTC.

This clone was recorded a few times. V is TRBV28 and J is TRBJ2-7, with 9 positions matching TRBD2. The CDR3 is 13 amino acids. Trimming took 5 bases from V and 8 from J; bases not matched to a gene: 7. Germline assignment: CDR1 MDHEN and CDR2 SYDVKM. The CDR3 protein is CASSTGTSNQQYF. CDR3 sequence (DNA): TGTGCCAGCAGTACCGGGACTAGCAACCAGCAGTACTTC.

The sample holds a few counts of this clone. This same CDR3 is encoded by further DNA sequences in the sample. The chain uses TRBV4-3 and TRBJ1-2; D remains unclear. This CDR3 is built from 13 residues. Germline V lookup: CDR1 LGHNA, CDR2 YSLEER. Trimming left V 0 bases short and J 2 bases short, with 4 bases between. The CDR3 bases are TGCGCCAGCAGCCAAGATGGCAACTATGGCTACACCTTC. Translated: CASSQDGNYGYTF.

This chain links TRBV27 with TRBJ2-5, with 11 bases aligning to TRBD2. Germline loops: CDR1 MNHEY, CDR2 SMNVEV (reference sequence). CDR3 size: 15 residues. Germline trimming cut 5 bases from V and 5 bases from J; bases unmatched to any gene: 7. In DNA, the CDR3 is TGTGCCAGCAGTCCAATAGCGGGGGGGCCGGAGACCCAGTACTTC. Protein product: CASSPIAGGPETQYF.

The chain uses TRBV7-7 and TRBJ1-4; 7 bases match TRBD1. The CDR3 runs to 13 residues. After removal of 6 bases from V and 8 bases from J, the junction contained 6 bases not matched to a gene. Germline assignment: CDR1 SSHAT and CDR2 FNYEAQ (reference sequence). CDR3 residues: CASSRDRSEKLFF. The CDR3 DNA reads TGTGCCAGCAGTCGGGACAGATCCGAAAAACTGTTTTTT.

A note on this clone: Different DNA sequences within this sample yield the same CDR3. The J gene is TRBJ2-7, the V gene TRBV5-6; D uncertain. Germline lookup yields CDR1 SGHDT and CDR2 YYEEEE. The CDR3 is 11 amino acids. The germline V and J ends were trimmed by 4 bases and 4 bases, with 6 bases remaining between them. The CDR3 region has the DNA TGTGCCAGCAGCCGTTCTTACGAGCAGTACTTC. It encodes CASSRSYEQYF.

This clone was observed a handful of times. The chain is built from TRBV2 and TRBJ2-7, with D tentatively TRBD1 (5 bases). CDR3 size: 13 residues. Trimming pared 5 bases from V and 0 bases from J, leaving 8 bases between. Germline loops: CDR1 SNHLY, CDR2 FYNNEI. The CDR3 region is CASSPDSSYEQYF. The DNA of the CDR3 is TGTGCCAGCAGTCCTGACAGCTCCTACGAGCAGTACTTC.

This sequence joins TRBV30 and TRBJ2-1, with a weak D call TRBD2 (5 bases). Germline loops: CDR1 GTSNPN, CDR2 SVGIG (reference sequence). CDR3 length: 11 amino acids. The V end was cut by 4 bases, the J end by 7 bases, with 8 bases between. The DNA of the CDR3 is TGTGCCTGGACTAGGAGGAATGAGCAGTTCTTC. This sequence encodes CAWTRRNEQFF.

This clone was picked up a small number of times. Other DNA sequences from this sample encode an identical CDR3 as well. The chain employs TRBV7-2 and TRBJ1-5; D not resolved. CDR1 SGHTA and CDR2 FQGNSA come from the germline V gene. The CDR3 loop spans 14 amino acids. V lost 1 base and J 7 bases, leaving 11 bases between the germline ends. CDR3 sequence reads: CASSLGGAGQPQHF. The DNA of the CDR3 is TGTGCCAGCAGCTTAGGAGGCGCTGGACAGCCCCAGCATTTT. Combining the CDR3 with reference TRBV7-2 and TRBJ1-5 gives the whole variable domain GAGVSQSPSNKVTEKGKDVELRCDPISGHTALYWYRQSLGQGLEFLIYFQGNSAPDKSGLPSDRFSAERTGGSVSTLTIQRTQQEDSAVYLCASSLGGAGQPQHFGDGTRLSIL.

This clone was observed a few times. CDR3 sequence (DNA): TGTGCCAGCAGCTTTCCCAACCCAGGGGTCAGCTCCTATAATTCACCCCTCCACTTT. It translates to CASSFPNPGVSSYNSPLHF. The genes are TRBV4-2 and TRBJ1-6, with a weak D call TRBD1 (6 bases). With 5 bases removed from V and 0 bases from J, the gap between germline ends came to 20 bases. The germline V gene has CDR1 LGHNA and CDR2 YNFKEQ. The CDR3 contains 19 residues.

This chain joins TRBV7-8 and TRBJ2-7, with D possibly TRBD2 on 6 matching bases. Trimming took off 0 bases at V and 3 bases at J, with 12 bases between the two ends. This CDR3 contains 15 residues. Looked up from germline, CDR1 is SGHVS and CDR2 is FQNEAQ. CDR3 residues: CASSLASSADYEQYF. DNA of the CDR3: TGTGCCAGCAGCTTAGCGTCTAGCGCCGACTACGAGCAGTACTTC.

The V call is TRBV7-2, the J call TRBJ2-7; D call uncertain. V lost 6 bases, J lost 0 bases, and 9 bases lay in between. Germline V gene lookup returns CDR1 SGHTA and CDR2 FQGNSA. This CDR3 is 13 amino acids long. The CDR3 region has the DNA TGTGCCAGCAGTTTGCGTCCCTCCTACGAGCAGTACTTC. Translated: CASSLRPSYEQYF.